This TCR beta chain was sequenced during a study of OX40 agonist ivuxolimab in advanced cancers. In terms of the full investigation: The costimulatory receptor OX40 (CD134) was targeted by ivuxolimab, a fully human IgG2 agonistic monoclonal antibody. Patients were allowed to have had prior anti-PD-1, anti-PD-L1 or anti-CTLA-4 therapy, and approximately 40% of the dose-escalation patients had been treated with checkpoint inhibitors. Intravenous ivuxolimab was administered to patients every 2 weeks at six dose levels: 0.01, 0.1, 0.3, 1.5, 3 and 10 mg/kg. In the dose-escalation cohort, 70% to 85% of patients were male, and the mean age was approximately 55 years, with a range of about 23 to 80. The paper describes the monotherapy dose-escalation part (N = 52 patients) of the phase I trial of ivuxolimab. Peripheral TCRbeta sequencing aimed to test whether ivuxolimab altered TCR sequence diversity and caused clonal T-cell expansion. Among the approximately 54 dose-escalation patients, around 20 had hepatocellular carcinoma, approximately 15 melanoma, 9 renal cell carcinoma and 9 head and neck cancer. Three dose-escalation patients achieved partial responses, one with hepatocellular carcinoma and two with cutaneous melanoma. Study-wide conclusions, independent of this receptor: In partial responders in the 0.1-3.0 mg/kg groups, normalized peripheral clonal expansion was found to be among the lowest, especially among CD8+ T cells. At doses of 0.1 to 3.0 mg/kg, clonal expansion of both CD4+ and CD8+ T cells in blood was seen between baseline and week 6. Low levels of normalized T-cell clonal expansion were also seen in some patients who did not respond. Antigen specificity was not determined for the clonally expanded peripheral T cells. After ivuxolimab, CD8+ T cells had more expanded clones than CD4+ T cells on average.

Patients with autoimmune disease history or receiving systemic immunosuppression were excluded from the trial. Peripheral blood for TCR sequencing was collected from all dose cohorts at baseline, on cycle 4 day 1, and on cycle 7 day 1. Samples were obtained from an open-label, multicenter, first-in-human phase I dose-escalation trial of ivuxolimab. Adults with locally advanced or metastatic head and neck squamous cell, hepatocellular, melanoma or renal cell carcinoma were enrolled in the trial. Before TCR sequencing, CD4+ and CD8+ T cells were separately sorted from peripheral blood. About this clone itself: The target of this receptor is not known. No much larger clonotype is one base removed from it; base qualities were not supplied.

CDR1 SGHRS and CDR2 YFSETQ are derived from the germline V gene. The CDR3 holds 14 amino acids from the cysteine to the phenylalanine. Only the CDR3 DNA is retained, 42 bases long and in frame from the first base. Trimmed from V: 4 bases; trimmed from J: 5 bases; junction bases lacking a gene match: 6. To sequence the TCRbeta CDR3 region, genomic DNA was isolated from the sorted cells. The immunoSEQ Assay was used to sequence the TCRbeta CDR3 regions. TCRdb took this table from immuneACCESS and kept in-frame rearrangements with V and J called. Such tables lack part of the clones; where checked against another copy, unresolved V genes explain under half of the gap, and the rest is unexplained. The sample includes about 61,000 clones, with about 90% observed a single time. Approximately 23% of the sample is in the top ten clones.

Sequenced material: CD4+ or CD8+ T cells sorted from blood, taken in a trial of the OX40 agonist ivuxolimab. This TCR came from an adult with an advanced solid tumor such as melanoma, head and neck, liver or kidney cancer. The chain joins TRBV5-1 to TRBJ1-1; 9 bases in between match TRBD1. The DNA sequence is TGCGCCAGCAGCGCACAGGGGGCCGGGACTGAAGCTTTCTTT. Its product reads: CASSAQGAGTEAFF.